Given below is one TCR beta chain in context. Original processing notes: Amplification of reference gene primers was used by the study to estimate nucleated cell counts. Using immunoSEQ multiplex PCR, the repertoire was profiled, and TCRdb retains in-frame clones only, with some absent. That table supplies the V and J calls and clone size; D and trimming were determined from the DNA. The sample includes roughly 98,000 clones, 70% to 85% of them seen just once. CDR3 size: 13 residues. Germline V lookup: CDR1 WSHSY, CDR2 SAAADI. V was cut by 4 bases and J by 1 base, with 5 bases left in between. The sample comes from a study of blood T cell repertoires in COVID-19. Study as a whole: Donors in the United States, Italy and Spain gave samples during acute or convalescent COVID-19. From T cells, B-cell-depleted T cells, or PBMCs came the material, which was cDNA or gDNA.

The sequenced sample consisted of peripheral blood. V and J are TRBV10-2 and TRBJ1-5; D ambiguous. This clonotype was obtained from a man between 65 and 80 years old with active or convalescent COVID-19. The CDR3 DNA reads TGCGCCAGCAGTGCTTCGAGCAATCAGCCCCAGCATTTT. It encodes CASSASSNQPQHF.